Each of the 29 T cell receptor beta chains below was sequenced from the same sample in a study of blood T cell repertoires in COVID-19. Assay used: immunoSEQ multiplex PCR; TCRdb lists only in-frame clones, some missing. The sample comprises about 200,000 clones, approximately 84% of which are singletons, and about 6.9% rests with the top ten. Sequences were obtained from peripheral blood. The origin of the receptors is a human donor with acute or convalescent COVID-19. The donor label of this sample is uncertain.

The chain uses TRBV25-1 and TRBJ2-3, with 7 bases identical to TRBD1. Per germline, CDR1 MGHDK and CDR2 SYGVNS. This CDR3 is built from 17 residues. V trimming: 3 bases; J trimming: 0 bases; junction bases outside the gene matches: 9. CDR3 amino acids: CASSDTRTGTSTDTQYF. The DNA for the CDR3 is TGTGCCAGCAGTGACACCAGGACAGGAACAAGCACAGATACGCAGTATTTT.

Written as DNA, the CDR3 is TGTGCCAGCTCACCCTTGGGGGGTATGAACACTGAAGCTTTCTTT. Amino acid sequence: CASSPLGGMNTEAFF. The chain recombines TRBV18 with TRBJ1-1, with a weak D call TRBD1 (5 bases). Germline-derived CDR1 and CDR2 are KGHSH and LQKENI. The CDR3 contains 15 residues. With 3 bases removed from V and 0 bases from J, the gap between germline ends came to 11 bases.

The chain has TRBV21-1 and TRBJ2-5; TRBD1, the table's D call, lacks a check against the DNA. TRBV21-1 is a pseudogene segment. This CDR3 is built from 15 residues. Here the CDR3 reads CASSPRQGSQETQYF. The CDR3 DNA reads TGTGCCAGCAGCCCTCGTCAGGGGAGCCAAGAGACCCAGTACTTC.

The rearrangement joins TRBV24-1 to TRBJ1-1; D remains ambiguous. V was pared by 4 bases and J by 0 bases, with 5 bases between. The CDR3 has 13 residues. The germline gives CDR1 KGHDR, CDR2 SFDVKD. This CDR3 is CATSEQLNTEAFF. CDR3 DNA: TGTGCCACCAGTGAACAGCTGAACACTGAAGCTTTCTTT.

V usage is TRBV19 and J usage is TRBJ2-2; TRBD2 is a possible D gene (5 bases). The CDR3 runs to 14 residues. Trimming stripped 6 bases from V and 7 bases from J, with 15 bases between. From germline, CDR1 is LNHDA and CDR2 SQIVND (reference sequence). The CDR3 region has the DNA TGTGCCAGTAGGTCGGGATTTAGGGTCGGGGAGCTGTTTTTT. It is translated as CASRSGFRVGELFF.

The chain couples TRBV30 to TRBJ2-7; 9 bases fit TRBD1. Germline-derived CDR1 and CDR2 are GTSNPN and SVGIG (reference sequence). The CDR3 has 15 amino acids. With V trimmed by 0 bases and J by 6 bases, 9 bases remained unmatched. The CDR3 nucleotides read TGTGCCTGGAGTGTTCTCCGGGACAGGGTTCGCGAGCAGTACTTC. Translating it yields CAWSVLRDRVREQYF.

CDR3: CASSPLGTEFNTIYF. For the CDR3, the DNA is TGTGCCAGCTCACCGCTCGGGACAGAATTTAACACCATATATTTT. V usage is TRBV18 and J usage is TRBJ1-3; 7 bases are shared with TRBD1. With V trimmed by 3 bases and J by 7 bases, 9 bases remained unmatched. Germline V gene sequence: CDR1 KGHSH, CDR2 LQKENI. This CDR3 is built from 15 residues. Drawing the rest from reference TRBV18 and TRBJ1-3, the complete variable domain is NAGVMQNPRHLVRRRGQEARLRCSPMKGHSHVYWYRQLPEEGLKFMVYLQKENIIDESGMPKERFSAEFPKEGPSILRIQQVVRGDSAAYFCASSPLGTEFNTIYFGEGSWLTVV.

J is TRBJ1-4 and V is TRBV2; TRBD1 is a possible D gene (5 bases). The CDR3 extends over 15 amino acids. Trimming removed 1 base at V and 0 bases at J, with 6 bases between. The germline V gene has CDR1 SNHLY and CDR2 FYNNEI. The CDR3 DNA reads TGTGCCAGCAGTGAAGTAGGGGCAACTAATGAAAAACTGTTTTTT. This codes for CASSEVGATNEKLFF.

This sequence joins TRBV7-2 and TRBJ1-2; D is possibly TRBD1 (5 bases). Germline CDR1 reads SGHTA; CDR2 reads FQGNSA. V was cut by 2 bases and J by 4 bases, with 14 bases left in between. This CDR3 is 15 amino acids long. CDR3 loop: CASSLLGGSAYGYTF. CDR3 coding DNA: TGTGCCAGCAGCTTATTGGGGGGTTCGGCCTATGGCTACACCTTC.

V is TRBV7-8 and J is TRBJ1-2; 7 bases map to TRBD1. With 3 bases clipped from V and 4 bases from J, the junction kept 5 bases outside the gene matches. The CDR3 is 14 residues long. CDR1 and CDR2 from the germline V gene are SGHVS and FQNEAQ. This CDR3 is CASSFRDRLYGYTF. DNA of the CDR3: TGTGCCAGCAGCTTCAGGGACAGACTCTATGGCTACACCTTC.

This chain links TRBV19 with TRBJ2-3; 12 bases fit TRBD2. Germline CDR1 is LNHDA and CDR2 is SQIVND (reference sequence). CDR3 length equals 16 residues. With V trimmed by 3 bases and J by 3 bases, 4 bases remained unmatched. The CDR3 loop is CASSIRGTSGTDTQYF. The CDR3 DNA is TGTGCCAGTAGTATTAGAGGGACTAGCGGGACAGATACGCAGTATTTT.

J is TRBJ2-7 and V is TRBV5-4; D gene ambiguous. Germline V CDR1 and CDR2: SGHNT, YYREEE (reference sequence). V lost 3 bases, J lost 0 bases, and 10 bases lay in between. The CDR3 loop spans 14 amino acids. The CDR3 loop is CASSSPGNSYEQYF. CDR3 DNA: TGTGCCAGCAGCTCGCCAGGAAACTCCTACGAGCAGTACTTC. The whole variable domain, remainder taken from reference TRBV5-4 and TRBJ2-7, is ETGVTQSPTHLIKTRGQQVTLRCSSQSGHNTVSWYQQALGQGPQFIFQYYREEENGRGNFPPRFSGLQFPNYSSELNVNALELDDSALYLCASSSPGNSYEQYFGPGTRLTVT.

The chain couples TRBV5-1 to TRBJ2-7, with 7 bases matching TRBD1. The CDR3 is 14 amino acids. V lost 1 base and J lost 3; bases outside the gene matches: 4. The germline V gene has CDR1 SGHRS and CDR2 YFSETQ. The CDR3 DNA reads as TGCGCCAGCAGCTTGTCCCGGGACAGCTACGAGCAGTACTTC. This gives the protein CASSLSRDSYEQYF.

This clone was seen at least ten times. The chain has TRBV21-1 and TRBJ2-5; TRBD2, the table's D call, was not compared with the DNA. TRBV21-1 is deemed a pseudogene. This CDR3 contains 15 residues. The CDR3 loop is CASSNFLAGEETQYF. Here the CDR3 DNA reads TGTGCCAGCAGCAACTTCCTAGCGGGAGAAGAGACCCAGTACTTC.

The rearrangement joins TRBV9 to TRBJ2-4, with TRBD1 matching 10 bases. This CDR3 is 15 amino acids long. Trimming removed 4 bases from V and 4 bases from J; junction bases left unmatched: 5. Germline CDR1 is SGDLS and CDR2 is YYNGEE. For the CDR3, the DNA is TGTGCCAGCAGCTCCAGGGACAGGGGAAAAAACATTCAGTACTTC. Translation gives CASSSRDRGKNIQYF.

The chain recombines TRBV20-1 with TRBJ2-4, with 11 bases that match TRBD2. Germline V gene lookup returns CDR1 DFQATT and CDR2 SNEGSKA (reference sequence). V trimming: 3 bases; J trimming: 1 base; junction bases outside the gene matches: 8. The CDR3 runs to 17 residues. The CDR3 sequence is CSASSLAGVVAKNIQYF. The CDR3 nucleotides read TGCAGTGCTAGTTCACTAGCGGGAGTAGTGGCCAAAAACATTCAGTACTTC.

The chain combines TRBV18 with TRBJ1-5; 9 nucleotides align to TRBD1. CDR1 is KGHSH and CDR2 is LQKENI in the germline V gene. The CDR3 length is 14 residues. Trimming removed 6 bases from V and 6 bases from J; junction bases left unmatched: 6. The CDR3 sequence: CASSSTGGFQPQHF. As DNA, the CDR3 is TGTGCCAGCTCGTCGACAGGGGGGTTTCAGCCCCAGCATTTT.

This CDR3 is CASSSPGRGSINEQYF. The CDR3 nucleotides read TGTGCCAGCAGCTCCCCGGGGAGGGGCTCGATAAACGAGCAGTACTTC. This chain joins TRBV11-2 and TRBJ2-7; 7 bases line up with TRBD2. V trimming: 4 bases; J trimming: 5 bases; junction bases outside the gene matches: 14. Germline values: CDR1 SGHAT, CDR2 FQNNGV. The length of the CDR3 is 16 residues.

This chain uses TRBV29-1 with TRBJ2-5, with a weak D call TRBD2 (5 bases). Germline V CDR1 and CDR2: SQVTM, ANQGSEA. The CDR3 is 15 amino acids. Trimming left V 4 bases short and J 2 bases short, with 17 bases between. The CDR3 nucleotides read TGCAGCGTTGTTTGGGCGGACTCCCATCAAGAGACCCAGTACTTC. It yields the protein CSVVWADSHQETQYF.

The chain uses TRBV6-5 and TRBJ2-7; D is perhaps TRBD2 (5 bases). The CDR3 runs 14 residues. Trimming cost V 0 bases and J 2 bases, with 8 bases left between them. Germline V gives CDR1 MNHEY, CDR2 SVGAGI. Here the CDR3 DNA reads TGTGCCAGCAGTTACTCGCCGGGGACCTACGAGCAGTACTTC. This encodes CASSYSPGTYEQYF.

This rearrangement joins TRBV10-1 to TRBJ2-1; D gene ambiguous. The length of the CDR3 is 15 residues. The V gene's germline CDR1 is WNHNN and CDR2 SYGVQD (reference sequence). V lost 3 bases and J 7 bases, leaving 16 bases between the germline ends. CDR3 coding DNA: TGCGCCAGCAGTGATCCCTCACCCCGGCGGAATGAGCAGTTCTTC. Its protein is CASSDPSPRRNEQFF.

The chain uses TRBV6-6 and TRBJ1-3, with D possibly TRBD1 on 6 matching bases. Germline CDR1 reads MNHNY; CDR2 reads SVGAGI (reference sequence). The V and J ends lost 5 bases and 4 bases respectively, with 21 bases between them. The CDR3 contains 17 residues. CDR3 nucleotide sequence: TGTGCCAGCAGTCCGTCCGGGGGGCTTGGTACCGGAAACACCATATATTTT. Translating gives CASSPSGGLGTGNTIYF.

This chain joins TRBV7-3 and TRBJ1-1; a possible D gene is TRBD1 (6 bases). Trimming removed 5 bases from V and 5 bases from J, with 15 bases in between. Germline V gene sequence: CDR1 SGHTA, CDR2 FQGTGA. CDR3 length: 14 residues. The CDR3 loop reads CASSPTGTWTEAFF. CDR3 nucleotide sequence: TGTGCCAGCAGCCCCACAGGGACGTGGACTGAAGCTTTCTTT.

Written as DNA, the CDR3 is TGTGCTAGTGGTTTGGAATCTGCTGTGGGCAGGGTTAATGGCTACACCTTC. It is translated as CASGLESAVGRVNGYTF. The chain links TRBV12-5 to TRBJ1-2; D possibly corresponds to TRBD1 (5 bases). CDR3 length: 17 residues. Germline V gene lookup returns CDR1 LGHNT and CDR2 FRNRAP. V was cut by 1 base and J by 6 bases, with 21 bases left in between.

The V call is TRBV7-9, the J call TRBJ1-1, with D possibly TRBD1 on 5 matching bases. The germline gives CDR1 SEHNR, CDR2 FQNEAQ (reference sequence). Trimming shortened V by 1 base and J by 1 base, and 7 bases separated the two germline ends. The CDR3 extends over 14 amino acids. CDR3 in DNA: TGTGCCAGCAGCTTAGGGACATGGAACACTGAAGCTTTCTTT. This encodes CASSLGTWNTEAFF.

The DNA for the CDR3 is TGTGCCAGCAGCTCTCGGACAGGGAACACCGGGGAGCTGTTTTTT. It yields the protein CASSSRTGNTGELFF. This chain uses TRBV11-2 with TRBJ2-2; 7 bases are a match to TRBD1. V dropped 4 bases and J dropped 1; count of bases not matched to a gene: 3. The V gene's germline CDR1 is SGHAT and CDR2 FQNNGV. The CDR3 covers 15 residues.

The V gene is TRBV6-1, the J gene TRBJ2-1; D gene unclear. CDR3 length equals 15 residues. The V end lost 2 bases, the J end lost 0 bases, and 8 bases lay between the germline ends. Germline CDR1 MNHNS, CDR2 SASEGT. The CDR3 reads CASSEPRSSYNEQFF. The CDR3 bases are TGTGCCAGCAGTGAACCGCGGAGCTCCTACAATGAGCAGTTCTTC.

The rearrangement uses TRBV9 and TRBJ2-1; 11 nucleotides line up with TRBD2. The CDR3 runs to 16 residues. The V gene's germline CDR1 is SGDLS and CDR2 YYNGEE. The V and J ends lost 3 bases and 6 bases, in that order; junction bases with no gene match: 8. CDR3 region: CASSASGTSGVNEQFF. In nucleotides, the CDR3 is TGTGCCAGCAGCGCCTCCGGGACTAGCGGCGTCAATGAGCAGTTCTTC. Supplemented by reference TRBV9 and TRBJ2-1, the full variable domain reads DSGVTQTPKHLITATGQRVTLRCSPRSGDLSVYWYQQSLDQGLQFLIQYYNGEERAKGNILERFSAQQFPDLHSELNLSSLELGDSALYFCASSASGTSGVNEQFFGPGTRLTVL.

J is TRBJ1-2 and V is TRBV30; D remains ambiguous. V was shortened by 1 base and J by 4 bases, with 4 bases between the two germline ends. Germline-derived CDR1 and CDR2 are GTSNPN and SVGIG (reference sequence). The CDR3 runs 11 residues. The CDR3 DNA is TGTGCCTGGAGTGAGAGCTATGGCTACACCTTC. Translated: CAWSESYGYTF.